The present T cell receptor (beta chain) was sequenced within a study of identical twins (dated by TCRdb to 2015 to 2016). Turning to the overall study: The study deep-sequenced TCR alpha and beta repertoires from monozygotic twins, unrelated adults of various ages and cord blood to test whether fetal clonotypes persist. Replicate twin experiments were performed at different times using different library preparation protocols to rule out contamination.

Receptor libraries were prepared by 5' RACE. Reads for this sample came from an Illumina HiSeq 2000. Template switching introduced a universal primer binding site; the final cDNA contained a unique molecular identifier, enabling accurate counting of TCR cDNA molecules. Specific primers in the conserved constant-segment region were used to synthesize first-strand cDNA for TCR alpha and beta chains. Each cDNA library was double barcoded, with a SMART-Mk sample barcode plus Illumina barcodes, to control for contamination. Two successive PCR steps introduced TruSeq adapter sequences along with Illumina sample barcodes. The TCR alpha and beta cDNA libraries were sequenced on the Illumina HiSeq platform using custom primers. Processing in the source paper ran as follows. Unique molecular identifiers were extracted from raw reads with MiGEC, and CDR3 positions were determined with MiXCR. Recombination models were inferred per individual with the repgenHMM and IGoR tools using an EM algorithm. The tcR package in R was used for shared clonotype analysis, with sharing normalized by the product of cloneset sizes. To study raw recombination without the effects of thymic and clonal selection, out-of-frame nonproductive sequences were analyzed. Using fastp trimming at Q25 and MiXCR clonotype assembly, TCRdb reanalyzed the public sequencing data and kept in-frame beta chains. Here each entry gathers all rows of one CDR3 protein and keeps the most common genes and DNA. These V and J calls rely on TCRdb rather than the paper's analysis. This sample comprises 1.5 million to 2 million distinct CDR3 sequences, 25% to 35% of them detected only once. The ten largest account for roughly 0.3% of the sample.

All donors were healthy Caucasians. General study outcomes and caveats: Fewer insertions were carried by abundant cord blood beta clonotypes, a similar but weaker trend appeared in young adult naive repertoires, and no such trend appeared in memory repertoires. Excess twin sharing in beta out-of-frame sequences was weaker because fewer shared sequences lowered the signal-to-noise ratio. Conclusions relied on cross-sectional statistical analysis, since the same donors could not be followed over many years. Invariant T cells such as MAIT and iNKT could partly confound zero-insertion analyses, although diverse VJ usage argued against such confounding for most clonotypes. Recombination models systematically underestimated out-of-frame TCR alpha sharing in monozygotic twins but agreed with sharing between unrelated individuals. Out-of-frame TCR alpha sequences shared between twins showed an excess of low generation-probability sequences compared with coincidental sharing between unrelated individuals.

Details on this clonotype: Its antigen is unknown. Nothing much larger sits one base from this clone, and base qualities are not available.

The CDR3 contains 13 residues, cysteine and phenylalanine counted. Of the read, only the CDR3 DNA is kept; its 39 bases are in frame from base 1. The germline V and J ends show losses of 10 bases and 2 bases respectively, and no gene match explains 7 bases of the junction. CDR1 and CDR2, per the germline V gene, are MGHRA and YSYEKL. The chain uses TRBV4-1 and TRBJ1-2, and TRBD1 matches 7 of the central bases. The source is a newborn girl in good health. The sequencing sample was made of cord blood. Read as DNA, the sequence is TGCGCCACCAGGGGGGTAGGGAACTATGGCTACACCTTC. The translation is CATRGVGNYGYTF.